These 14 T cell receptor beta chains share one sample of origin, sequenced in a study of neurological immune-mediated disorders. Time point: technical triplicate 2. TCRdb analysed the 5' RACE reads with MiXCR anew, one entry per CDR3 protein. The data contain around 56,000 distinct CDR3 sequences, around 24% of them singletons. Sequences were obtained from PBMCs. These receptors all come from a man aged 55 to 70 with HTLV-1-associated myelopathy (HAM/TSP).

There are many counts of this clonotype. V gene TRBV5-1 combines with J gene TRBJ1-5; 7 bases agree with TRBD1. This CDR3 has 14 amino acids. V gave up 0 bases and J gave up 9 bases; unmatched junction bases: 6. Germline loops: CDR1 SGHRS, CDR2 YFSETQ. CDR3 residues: CASSLGQGEGPQHF. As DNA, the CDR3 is TGCGCCAGCAGCTTGGGACAGGGTGAGGGGCCCCAGCATTTT.

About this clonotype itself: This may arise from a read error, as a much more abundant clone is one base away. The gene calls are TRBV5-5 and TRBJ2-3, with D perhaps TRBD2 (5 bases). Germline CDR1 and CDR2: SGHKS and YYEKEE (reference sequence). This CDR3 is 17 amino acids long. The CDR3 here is CASGLELRLLPADTQYF. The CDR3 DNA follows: TGTGCCAGCGGCTTGGAACTTCGACTACTTCCCGCAGATACGCAGTATTTT.

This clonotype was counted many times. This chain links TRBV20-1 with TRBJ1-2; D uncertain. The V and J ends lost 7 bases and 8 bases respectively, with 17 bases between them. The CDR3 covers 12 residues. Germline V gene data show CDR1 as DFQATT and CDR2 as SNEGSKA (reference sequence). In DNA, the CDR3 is TGCAGTGGTTTGGGCAGAAACCTCGGCTACACCTTC. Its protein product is CSGLGRNLGYTF.

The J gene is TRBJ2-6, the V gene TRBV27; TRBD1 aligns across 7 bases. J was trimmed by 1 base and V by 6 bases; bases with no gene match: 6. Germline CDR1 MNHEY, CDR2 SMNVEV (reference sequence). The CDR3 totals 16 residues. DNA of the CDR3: TGTGCCAGCAGCCCCGGGACAGTATCTGGGGCCAACGTCCTGACTTTC. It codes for CASSPGTVSGANVLTF.

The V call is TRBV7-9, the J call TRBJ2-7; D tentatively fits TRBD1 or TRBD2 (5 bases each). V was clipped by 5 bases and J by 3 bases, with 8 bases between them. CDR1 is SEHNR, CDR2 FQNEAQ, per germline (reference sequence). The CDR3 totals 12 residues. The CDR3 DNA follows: TGTGCCAGCAGCATGGGGGTCTACGAGCAGTACTTC. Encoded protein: CASSMGVYEQYF.

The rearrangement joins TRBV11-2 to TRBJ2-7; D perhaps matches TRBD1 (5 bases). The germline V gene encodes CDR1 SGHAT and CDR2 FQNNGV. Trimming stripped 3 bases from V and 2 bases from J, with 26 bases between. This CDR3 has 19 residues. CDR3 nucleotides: TGTGCCAGCAGCTTTCGTCACTCGACAGCCCCGATGATAGCCTACGAGCAGTACTTC. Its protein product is CASSFRHSTAPMIAYEQYF.

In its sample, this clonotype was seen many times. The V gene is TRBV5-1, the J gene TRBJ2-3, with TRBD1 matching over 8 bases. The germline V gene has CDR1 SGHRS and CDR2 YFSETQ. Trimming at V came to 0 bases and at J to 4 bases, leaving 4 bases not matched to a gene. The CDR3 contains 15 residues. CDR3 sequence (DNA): TGCGCCAGCAGCTTGGCAGGGGGCGCATCAGATACGCAGTATTTT. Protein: CASSLAGGASDTQYF.

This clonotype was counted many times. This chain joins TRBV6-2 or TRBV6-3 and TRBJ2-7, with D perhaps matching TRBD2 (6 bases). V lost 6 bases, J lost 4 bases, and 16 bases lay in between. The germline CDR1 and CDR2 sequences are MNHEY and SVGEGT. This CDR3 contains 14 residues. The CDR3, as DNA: TGTGCCAGCAGGGGCGGGACCCGGGATTACGAGCAGTACTTC. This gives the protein CASRGGTRDYEQYF.

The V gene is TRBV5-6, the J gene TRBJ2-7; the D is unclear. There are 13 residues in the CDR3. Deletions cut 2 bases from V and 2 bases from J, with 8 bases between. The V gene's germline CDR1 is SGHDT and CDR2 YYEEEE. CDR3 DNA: TGTGCCAGCAGCTTTCTTGGAACCTACGAGCAGTACTTC. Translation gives CASSFLGTYEQYF.

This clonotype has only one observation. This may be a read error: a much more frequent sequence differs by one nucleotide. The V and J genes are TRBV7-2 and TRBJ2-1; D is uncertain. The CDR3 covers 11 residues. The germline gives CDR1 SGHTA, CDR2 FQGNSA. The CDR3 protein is CVSALSNEQFF. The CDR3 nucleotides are TGTGTCAGCGCCCTTAGCAATGAGCAGTTCTTC.

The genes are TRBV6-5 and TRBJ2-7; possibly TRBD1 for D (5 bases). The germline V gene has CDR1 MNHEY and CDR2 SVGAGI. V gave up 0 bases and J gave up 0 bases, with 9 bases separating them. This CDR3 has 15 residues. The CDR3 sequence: CASSYSAGPSYEQYF. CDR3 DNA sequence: TGTGCCAGCAGTTACTCGGCAGGGCCCTCCTACGAGCAGTACTTC.

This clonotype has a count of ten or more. The CDR3: CASSSPLGAVGYTF. The CDR3 DNA reads TGTGCCAGCAGCTCCCCTTTGGGGGCAGTGGGCTACACCTTC. The chain employs TRBV6-5 and TRBJ1-2; tentatively, D is TRBD1 (6 bases). Looked up from germline, CDR1 is MNHEY and CDR2 is SVGAGI. The CDR3 consists of 14 residues. Deletions cut 6 bases from V and 8 bases from J, with 19 bases between.

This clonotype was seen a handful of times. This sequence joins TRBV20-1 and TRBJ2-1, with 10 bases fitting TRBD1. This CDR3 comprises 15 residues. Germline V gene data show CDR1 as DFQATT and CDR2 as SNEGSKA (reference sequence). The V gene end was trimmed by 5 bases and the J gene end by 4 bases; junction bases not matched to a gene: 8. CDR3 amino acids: CSAYRQGAWYNEQFF. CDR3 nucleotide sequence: TGCAGTGCTTATAGACAGGGGGCGTGGTACAATGAGCAGTTCTTC.

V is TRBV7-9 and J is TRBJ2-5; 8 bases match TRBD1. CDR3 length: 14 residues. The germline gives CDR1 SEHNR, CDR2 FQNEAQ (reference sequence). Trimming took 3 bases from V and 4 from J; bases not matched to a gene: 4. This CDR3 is CASSFRGLLETQYF. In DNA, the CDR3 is TGTGCCAGCAGCTTCAGGGGGCTACTAGAGACCCAGTACTTC.